This T cell receptor (beta chain) was sequenced in a study of blood T cell repertoires in COVID-19. As for the study in general: The samples span acute and convalescent COVID-19 from the United States, Italy and Spain. T cells, B-cell-depleted T cells, or PBMCs supplied cDNA or gDNA.

Original data processing: Reference gene primer amplification gave nucleated cell count estimates. TCRdb's copy holds only in-frame clones and misses some; the assay was immunoSEQ multiplex PCR. Clone size and V and J calls were adopted from that table, with D and trimming inferred from the DNA. The repertoire holds around 470,000 clones, with 89% as singletons. Germline CDR1 SGHVS, CDR2 FQNEAQ. Deletions cut 7 bases from V and 4 bases from J, with 17 bases between. This CDR3 spans 15 amino acids. The Seattle patients joined while their infection was active and were tracked longitudinally afterward. The chain joins TRBV7-8 to TRBJ2-1, with D maybe TRBD2 (6 bases). The specimen sequenced was peripheral blood. This receptor was taken from a man aged 18 to 29 with COVID-19, enrolled during active disease. The CDR3: CASILGTPIYNEQFF. As DNA, the CDR3 is TGTGCCAGCATCCTCGGGACTCCTATTTACAATGAGCAGTTCTTC.